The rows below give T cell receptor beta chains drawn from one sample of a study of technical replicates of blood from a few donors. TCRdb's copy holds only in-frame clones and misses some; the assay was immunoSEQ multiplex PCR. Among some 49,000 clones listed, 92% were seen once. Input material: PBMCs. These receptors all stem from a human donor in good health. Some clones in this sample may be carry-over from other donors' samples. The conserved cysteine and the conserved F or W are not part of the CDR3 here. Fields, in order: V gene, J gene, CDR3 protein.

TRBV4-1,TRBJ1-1,ASSQVQGISEAF
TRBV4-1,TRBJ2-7,ASSQDGGAGYEQY
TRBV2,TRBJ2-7,ASTPGTSGPYEQY
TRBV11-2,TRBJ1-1,ASSLVSRWSMNTEAF
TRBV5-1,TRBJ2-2,ASSLAGVAGELF
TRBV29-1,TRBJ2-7,SVQTDRASYEQY
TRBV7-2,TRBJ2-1,ASSLVILPELAGSNEQF
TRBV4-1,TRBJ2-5,ASSPGGSGSLETQY
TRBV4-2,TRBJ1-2,ASSQESGGVGYT
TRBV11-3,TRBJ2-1,ASSQDNEQF
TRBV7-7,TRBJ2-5,ASSLGPSSSETQY
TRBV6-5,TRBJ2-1,ARSSPQGAYYNEQF
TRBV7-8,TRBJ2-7,ASSYDRGSGEQY
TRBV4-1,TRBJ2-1,ASSLDSEQF
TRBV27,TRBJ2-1,ASSRAGGGNYNEQF
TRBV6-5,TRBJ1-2,ASSRWDRGPGYT
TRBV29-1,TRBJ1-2,SVEGRGANYGYT
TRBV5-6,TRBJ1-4,ASSLQGEKLF
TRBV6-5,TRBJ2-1,ASSYTGLRSYNEQF
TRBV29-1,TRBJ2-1,SVEDLGLEQF
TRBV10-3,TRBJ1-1,ATGQIETEAF
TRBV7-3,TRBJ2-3,ASSMGLAGGPRNTQY
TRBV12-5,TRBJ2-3,ASGLVRVGLAGGPSTDTQY